The 2 T cell receptor beta chains reported below all come from one sample, sequenced in a study of T cells in tuberculosis. Repertoires were generated with immunoSEQ multiplex PCR, while TCRdb's copy carries only in-frame clones and drops some. Of 25,000 to 30,000 clones in the sample, roughly nine tenths were seen once. Time point described: new active TB diagnosis, blood taken before or within 7 days of starting treatment. The sequenced sample was PBMCs, obtained at tuberculosis diagnosis. The receptors come from an adult with tuberculosis.

The V call is TRBV10-2, the J call TRBJ1-2, with 7 bases lining up with TRBD1. J was trimmed by 6 bases and V by 6 bases; bases with no gene match: 10. CDR1 and CDR2 from the germline V gene are WSHSY and SAAADI. The CDR3 has 14 residues. This CDR3 is CASRETGMENGYTF. As DNA, the CDR3 is TGCGCCAGCAGGGAGACAGGGATGGAGAATGGCTACACCTTC.

The chain has TRBV19 and TRBJ1-1; 10 nucleotides align to TRBD1. V was clipped by 10 bases and J by 7 bases; unmatched bases: 3. CDR1 is LNHDA, CDR2 SQIVND, per germline (reference sequence). This CDR3 has 11 residues. The CDR3 nucleotides are TGTGCCACCAGGGACAGGGGTGAAGCTTTCTTT. This sequence encodes CATRDRGEAFF.